Presented here are 17 T cell receptor beta chains from one specimen sequenced in a study of shared clonotypes between healthy human individuals. Profiled with immunoSEQ multiplex PCR; TCRdb holds only in-frame clones, not every one. The table includes approximately 1.1 million clones, around 82% detected once. The sequenced sample consisted of memory CD4+ T cells from PBMCs. The subset denotes: CD45RA-negative fraction. These receptors were collected from a man between 18 and 29 years old in good health. Some clones in this sample may be carry-over from other donors' samples.

The CDR3 nucleotides are TGTGCCAGCAGCTTAGCGCAGGGTCACGGGGAGCTGTTTTTT. It specifies CASSLAQGHGELFF. This sequence joins TRBV11-3 and TRBJ2-2; perhaps TRBD1 as D (5 bases). CDR1 is SGHNT, CDR2 YENEEA, per germline. CDR3 size: 14 residues. V lost 1 base and J lost 7, with 10 bases in between.

The V call is TRBV5-1, the J call TRBJ2-7; D is possibly TRBD2 (5 bases). With 0 bases removed from V and 0 bases from J, the gap between germline ends came to 13 bases. Germline CDR1 and CDR2: SGHRS and YFSETQ. The CDR3 runs 16 residues. CDR3 nucleotides: TGCGCCAGCAGCTTGGCGCCGGAAACTAGCTCCTACGAGCAGTACTTC. It specifies CASSLAPETSSYEQYF.

The V gene is TRBV2, the J gene TRBJ1-5; D not resolved. There are 16 residues in the CDR3. The V gene lost 2 bases and the J gene lost 0 bases, with 11 bases spanning the gap. CDR1 is SNHLY and CDR2 is FYNNEI in the germline V gene. CDR3 DNA: TGTGCCAGCAGTGAAATTAGAGCTTATAGCAATCAGCCCCAGCATTTT. It yields the protein CASSEIRAYSNQPQHF.

J is TRBJ1-5 and V is TRBV28; no firm D call. Trimming left V 0 bases short and J 7 bases short, with 10 bases between. The CDR3 has 14 residues. The germline V gene has CDR1 MDHEN and CDR2 SYDVKM. The CDR3 here is CASSLWREEQPQHF. The CDR3 DNA sequence: TGTGCCAGCAGTTTATGGAGGGAGGAACAGCCCCAGCATTTT. Full variable domain (outside the CDR3, taken from reference TRBV28 and TRBJ1-5): DVKVTQSSRYLVKRTGEKVFLECVQDMDHENMFWYRQDPGLGLRLIYFSYDVKMKEKGDIPEGYSVSREKKERFSLILESASTNQTSMYLCASSLWREEQPQHFGDGTRLSIL.

The rearrangement joins TRBV7-2 to TRBJ2-5; the D gene is possibly TRBD1 (6 bases). The V end was cut by 0 bases, the J end by 5 bases, with 13 bases between. The CDR3 totals 15 residues. Looked up from germline, CDR1 is SGHTA and CDR2 is FQGNSA. The DNA of the CDR3 is TGTGCCAGCAGCTTAGCCACCTGGGGGCTTGAGACCCAGTACTTC. Translating it yields CASSLATWGLETQYF.

V is TRBV28 and J is TRBJ2-1; D not resolved. The CDR3 totals 14 residues. V shed 3 bases and J shed 3 bases, with 9 bases lying between them. Germline CDR1 and CDR2: MDHEN and SYDVKM. CDR3 coding DNA: TGTGCCAGCAGTTTCGGGCAGAACTACAATGAGCAGTTCTTC. As protein: CASSFGQNYNEQFF.

The chain is built from TRBV28 and TRBJ2-3; D is possibly TRBD1 (6 bases). V shed 2 bases and J shed 2 bases, with 20 bases lying between them. This CDR3 has 18 residues. Germline CDR1 reads MDHEN; CDR2 reads SYDVKM. The CDR3 sequence is CASSLRPGHRGDTDTQYF. The CDR3 DNA reads TGTGCCAGCAGTTTAAGACCGGGACACCGAGGGGACACAGATACGCAGTATTTT. The variable domain in full, with the rest retrieved from reference TRBV28 and TRBJ2-3, is DVKVTQSSRYLVKRTGEKVFLECVQDMDHENMFWYRQDPGLGLRLIYFSYDVKMKEKGDIPEGYSVSREKKERFSLILESASTNQTSMYLCASSLRPGHRGDTDTQYFGPGTRLTVL.

The chain has TRBV5-1 and TRBJ2-1; no reliable D call. CDR3 length: 15 amino acids. The germline gives CDR1 SGHRS, CDR2 YFSETQ. V gave up 0 bases and J gave up 7 bases, with 14 bases separating them. CDR3 nucleotide sequence: TGCGCCAGCAGCTTGGTGCCCGACCACCCAAATGAGCAGTTCTTC. Its protein is CASSLVPDHPNEQFF.

The CDR3 sequence: CASRVTGGPGNTIYF. CDR3 DNA sequence: TGTGCCAGCAGAGTGACAGGGGGCCCTGGAAACACCATATATTTT. This chain connects TRBV7-2 to TRBJ1-3; 10 bases agree with TRBD1. Per germline, CDR1 SGHTA and CDR2 FQGNSA. V shed 6 bases and J 2 bases; nucleotides not matched to a gene: 4. The length of the CDR3 is 15 residues. The variable domain in full, completed from reference TRBV7-2 and TRBJ1-3, reads GAGVSQSPSNKVTEKGKDVELRCDPISGHTALYWYRQSLGQGLEFLIYFQGNSAPDKSGLPSDRFSAERTGGSVSTLTIQRTQQEDSAVYLCASRVTGGPGNTIYFGEGSWLTVV.

CDR3 amino acids: CASSLKNRLAADTGELFF. For the CDR3, the DNA is TGTGCCAGCAGCCTAAAGAATAGACTAGCGGCAGACACCGGGGAGCTGTTTTTT. J is TRBJ2-2 and V is TRBV14; the match to TRBD2 covers 9 bases. V lost 4 bases to trimming and J lost 3 bases; unmatched junction nucleotides: 12. CDR3 length: 18 amino acids. Germline CDR1 is SGHDN and CDR2 is FVKESK.

The genes are TRBV18 and TRBJ2-6; D perhaps matches TRBD2 (5 bases). V lost 1 base and J 1 base, leaving 11 bases between the germline ends. Germline V lookup: CDR1 KGHSH, CDR2 LQKENI. The length of the CDR3 is 17 residues. The CDR3 nucleotides are TGTGCCAGCTCACCACTTATCGGCGGGTCTGGGGCCAACGTCCTGACTTTC. Translated: CASSPLIGGSGANVLTF.

The chain has TRBV7-2 and TRBJ2-7; 8 bases are a match to TRBD2. The CDR3 covers 15 residues. Germline CDR1 is SGHTA and CDR2 is FQGNSA. Germline trimming cut 2 bases from V and 3 bases from J; bases unmatched to any gene: 6. The CDR3 sequence: CASSLRSGSDYEQYF. CDR3 DNA: TGTGCCAGCAGCTTAAGGAGCGGGAGCGACTACGAGCAGTACTTC. The full variable domain, in which reference TRBV7-2 and TRBJ2-7 provide the parts outside the CDR3, is GAGVSQSPSNKVTEKGKDVELRCDPISGHTALYWYRQSLGQGLEFLIYFQGNSAPDKSGLPSDRFSAERTGGSVSTLTIQRTQQEDSAVYLCASSLRSGSDYEQYFGPGTRLTVT.

V and J are TRBV9 and TRBJ2-7; D ambiguous. This CDR3 region has 16 residues. The V gene's germline CDR1 is SGDLS and CDR2 YYNGEE. Trimming took off 2 bases at V and 5 bases at J, with 20 bases between the two ends. CDR3 DNA: TGTGCCAGCAGCGTGGGATCGTCGGGTATCTCTCACGAGCAGTACTTC. The encoded protein is CASSVGSSGISHEQYF.

The V call is TRBV19, the J call TRBJ1-1; D possibly corresponds to TRBD1 (6 bases). CDR1 is LNHDA and CDR2 is SQIVND in the germline V gene (reference sequence). This CDR3 has 18 residues. With 5 bases removed from V and 7 bases from J, the gap between germline ends came to 29 bases. The CDR3 region is CASSPDMAGDGGTGEAFF. The DNA for the CDR3 is TGTGCCAGTAGTCCGGACATGGCAGGGGATGGGGGAACAGGTGAAGCTTTCTTT.

The rearrangement joins TRBV7-9 to TRBJ1-2; D is possibly TRBD1 (6 bases). Germline V CDR1 and CDR2: SEHNR, FQNEAQ (reference sequence). This CDR3 region has 15 residues. V lost 4 bases, J lost 4 bases, and 16 bases lay in between. Written as DNA, the CDR3 is TGTGCCAGCAGCTCCAACAGGGTAGAATTCTATGGCTACACCTTC. Translation: CASSSNRVEFYGYTF.

This clone came up many times. The chain couples TRBV28 to TRBJ1-2; D unresolved. Germline values: CDR1 MDHEN, CDR2 SYDVKM. This CDR3 contains 12 residues. Deletions cut 4 bases from V and 4 bases from J, with 7 bases between. CDR3 sequence (DNA): TGTGCCAGCAGTTACTACGGCTATGGCTACACCTTC. Residues: CASSYYGYGYTF.

This rearrangement joins TRBV14 to TRBJ1-4; tentative D call: TRBD1 (6 bases). The germline CDR1 and CDR2 sequences are SGHDN and FVKESK. CDR3 length: 16 residues. The V gene lost 7 bases and the J gene lost 4 bases, with 19 bases spanning the gap. The CDR3 loop is CASIAGGSSHNEKLFF. DNA for the CDR3: TGTGCCAGCATAGCGGGGGGCTCCTCCCATAATGAAAAACTGTTTTTT.